This is a list of T cell receptor beta chains from one sample in a study of cytomegalovirus exposure and HLA in healthy donors. Assay: immunoSEQ multiplex PCR; the TCRdb copy retains only in-frame clones and omits some. The data show 97,000 or so clones, 63% seen once. Sequencing was performed on PBMCs. These receptors all come from a human donor in good health. Both conserved end residues are part of each CDR3. The order of the fields is J gene, V gene, D gene, clone size, CDR3 protein, CDR3 DNA. D genes are given only for firm matches. The size field is filled for only some rows; it gives once, few, many or a size class.

>TRBJ2-7|TRBV4-1|-|-
CASSPRGADSYEQYF
TGCGCCAGCAGCCCCCGAGGAGCGGACTCCTACGAGCAGTACTTC
>TRBJ2-7|TRBV19|TRBD2|-
CASSIGTSGRLEQYF
TGTGCCAGTAGTATTGGGACTAGCGGGAGACTGGAGCAGTACTTC
>TRBJ2-5|TRBV7-6|TRBD2|-
CASSPAGGFETQYF
TGTGCCAGCAGCCCGGCGGGGGGGTTTGAGACCCAGTACTTC
>TRBJ2-7|TRBV6-5|-|-
CASKRAAGFGEQYF
TGTGCCAGCAAGCGGGCCGCCGGCTTTGGGGAGCAGTACTTC
>TRBJ2-2|TRBV18|-|once
CASSPTLGSGSNTGELFF
TGTGCCAGCTCACCTACACTTGGGTCCGGGTCGAACACCGGGGAGCTGTTTTTT
>TRBJ2-1|TRBV19|-|-
CASSTRQVLVGGNEQFF
TGTGCCAGTAGTACCCGCCAGGTACTAGTGGGTGGCAATGAGCAGTTCTTC
>TRBJ2-3|TRBV19|-|-
CASSLSRGADTQYF
TGTGCCAGTAGCCTTTCTAGAGGCGCAGATACGCAGTATTTT
>TRBJ2-5|TRBV9|-|once
CASSKTSFETQYF
TGTGCCAGCAGCAAGACTAGTTTCGAGACCCAGTACTTC
>TRBJ2-2|TRBV6-5|-|-
CASAAWEESGELFF
TGTGCCAGCGCGGCGTGGGAGGAAAGCGGGGAGCTGTTTTTT
>TRBJ1-3|TRBV6-5|TRBD1|-
CASSPDRGGRNTIYF
TGTGCCAGCAGTCCGGACAGGGGTGGGAGAAACACCATATATTTT
>TRBJ1-2|TRBV18|-|-
CASSPQSLGYTF
TGTGCCAGCTCACCCCAGTCCCTGGGCTACACCTTC
>TRBJ2-7|TRBV10-2|TRBD2|-
CASSDYIAGFTYEQYF
TGCGCCAGCAGTGATTACATAGCGGGTTTCACCTACGAGCAGTACTTC
>TRBJ2-5|TRBV5-6|-|-
CASSLYRDQETQYF
TGTGCCAGCAGCTTGTACAGGGATCAAGAGACCCAGTACTTC
>TRBJ1-1|TRBV6-5|-|-
CASSLSGANTEAFF
TGTGCCAGCAGTTTATCCGGAGCGAACACTGAAGCTTTCTTT
>TRBJ2-3|TRBV4-1|TRBD2|-
CASSQPPLGTAGGLTSTDTQYF
TGCGCCAGCAGCCAGCCCCCCTTAGGGACAGCGGGAGGCCTGACTAGCACAGATACGCAGTATTTT
>TRBJ2-3|TRBV4-2|TRBD2|-
CASSQDAGGSGDTQYF
TGTGCCAGCAGCCAAGATGCGGGAGGCAGTGGAGATACGCAGTATTTT
>TRBJ2-7|TRBV9|-|-
CASSPQNGLPYEQYF
TGTGCCAGCAGCCCCCAGAATGGACTTCCCTACGAGCAGTACTTC
>TRBJ2-3|TRBV29-1|TRBD2|few
CSVAGTSGTDTQYF
TGCAGCGTTGCCGGGACTAGCGGCACAGATACGCAGTATTTT
>TRBJ2-1|TRBV7-8|TRBD2|once
CASSSLLAGGDNEQFF
TGTGCCAGCAGCTCATTATTAGCGGGAGGGGACAATGAGCAGTTCTTC
>TRBJ2-3|TRBV5-1|TRBD1|-
CASSLGGTGGKADTQYF
TGCGCCAGCAGCTTGGGGGGGACAGGGGGCAAAGCAGATACGCAGTATTTT
>TRBJ1-6|TRBV6-5|TRBD1|-
CASSETGVTLHF
TGTGCCAGCAGCGAAACAGGGGTCACCCTCCACTTT
>TRBJ1-2|TRBV19|TRBD1|-
CASNPTGSGYGYTF
TGTGCCAGTAATCCGACAGGGTCCGGCTATGGCTACACCTTC
>TRBJ2-1|TRBV19|TRBD2|-
CASSMTRGRLSSYNEQFF
TGTGCCAGTAGTATGACTCGCGGGAGGTTAAGCTCCTACAATGAGCAGTTCTTC
>TRBJ1-1|TRBV27|-|-
CASSLYGDANTEAFF
TGTGCCAGCAGTTTATACGGGGATGCGAACACTGAAGCTTTCTTT
>TRBJ1-2|TRBV9|-|-
CASSVDSYGYTF
TGTGCCAGCAGCGTCGACAGCTATGGCTACACCTTC
>TRBJ2-7|TRBV6-6|TRBD1|few
CASSYLLMTGAEQYF
TGTGCCAGCAGTTATCTCCTAATGACAGGGGCCGAGCAGTACTTC
>TRBJ2-1|TRBV5-1|TRBD2|-
CASNLAGGPDNGQFF
TGCGCCAGCAACTTAGCGGGAGGGCCGGACAATGGGCAGTTCTTC
>TRBJ2-1|TRBV10-3|TRBD2|-
CAITSGTSRYNEQFF
TGTGCCATCACCTCCGGGACTAGCAGATACAATGAGCAGTTCTTC
>TRBJ2-7|TRBV5-5|-|-
CASSLGQNSYYEQYF
TGTGCCAGCAGCCTCGGACAGAACTCCTACTACGAGCAGTACTTC
>TRBJ1-2|TRBV4-2|-|-
CASSQDRLGGKMTGYTF
TGTGCCAGCAGCCAAGATAGACTTGGGGGGAAAATGACAGGCTACACCTTC
>TRBJ1-2|TRBV10-3|-|-
CAISPAEDYGYTF
TGTGCCATCAGTCCGGCTGAGGACTATGGCTACACCTTC
>TRBJ1-1|TRBV6-1|-|-
CASKRTAEAFF
TGTGCCAGCAAGAGGACAGCTGAAGCTTTCTTT
>TRBJ1-5|TRBV2|TRBD1|-
CASSGDSPNQPQHF
TGTGCCAGCAGTGGGGACAGTCCCAATCAGCCCCAGCATTTT
>TRBJ1-3|TRBV30|-|-
CAWSVGSRAGNTIYF
TGTGCCTGGAGTGTAGGGTCCAGGGCTGGAAACACCATATATTTT
>TRBJ1-5|TRBV10-3|-|few
CAISESIVQGNQPQHF
TGTGCCATCAGTGAGTCGATTGTACAGGGAAATCAGCCCCAGCATTTT
>TRBJ1-5|TRBV6-1|-|-
CASGLSYSNQPQHF
TGTGCCAGCGGACTAAGCTATAGCAATCAGCCCCAGCATTTT
>TRBJ1-1|TRBV4-2|-|-
CASSQGRVMNTEAFF
TGTGCCAGCAGCCAAGGCAGGGTAATGAACACTGAAGCTTTCTTT
>TRBJ2-7|TRBV6-5|-|-
CASSLGRGHEQYF
TGTGCCAGCAGTTTGGGCAGGGGCCACGAGCAGTACTTC
>TRBJ1-2|TRBV6-5|-|-
CATTGSNYGYTF
TGTGCCACTACAGGGTCTAACTATGGCTACACCTTC
>TRBJ2-2|TRBV19|TRBD1|-
CASQRTGGTTGELFF
TGTGCCAGTCAGAGAACAGGGGGTACCACCGGGGAGCTGTTTTTT
>TRBJ1-1|TRBV6-6|-|-
CASSYSRGTEAFF
TGTGCCAGCAGTTACTCCAGGGGAACTGAAGCTTTCTTT
>TRBJ2-7|TRBV12-5|TRBD1|few
CASGLAGQSEQYF
TGTGCTAGTGGTTTGGCGGGACAGAGCGAGCAGTACTTC
>TRBJ1-3|TRBV29-1|-|-
CSVSGGSSGNTIYF
TGCAGCGTTTCGGGGGGGTCCTCTGGAAACACCATATATTTT
>TRBJ2-3|TRBV7-2|-|-
CASSLVPTSTDTQYF
TGTGCCAGCAGCTTAGTCCCCACAAGCACAGATACGCAGTATTTT
>TRBJ1-4|TRBV2|TRBD1|-
CASSEAPPDRGNEKLFF
TGTGCCAGCAGTGAAGCGCCTCCGGACAGGGGTAATGAAAAACTGTTTTTT
>TRBJ1-1|TRBV9|-|-
CASSAYGGVQMNTEAFF
TGTGCCAGCAGCGCATACGGGGGGGTACAGATGAACACTGAAGCTTTCTTT
>TRBJ2-6|TRBV6-5|TRBD1|-
CASSVDRAGANVLTF
TGTGCCAGCAGTGTCGACAGGGCTGGGGCCAACGTCCTGACTTTC
>TRBJ2-2|TRBV27|-|few
CASTLYRNTGELFF
TGTGCCAGCACGTTGTACAGGAACACCGGGGAGCTGTTTTTT
>TRBJ2-7|TRBV29-1|-|-
CSAGRGYEQYF
TGCAGCGCTGGACGGGGCTACGAGCAGTACTTC
>TRBJ2-2|TRBV27|TRBD2|-
CASAAGVVNTGELFF
TGTGCCAGCGCAGCGGGAGTAGTGAACACCGGGGAGCTGTTTTTT